The T cell receptor beta chain described here comes from a study of T cells in Graves' hyperthyroidism and ophthalmopathy. The overall study: Peripheral blood was collected at initial diagnosis, before any treatment. Notes on the study in general: For ophthalmopathy, model prediction preceded onset by a median roughly 6.2 months.

The CDR3 loop spans 18 amino acids. With 0 bases removed from V and 4 bases from J, the gap between germline ends came to 18 bases. The germline V gene has CDR1 MNHEY and CDR2 SVGEGT. Amplification of TCR beta CDR3 regions used RNA as the template. The study used the HTBI primer set for a first-round RT-PCR of the TCR CDR3. One entry per CDR3 protein, called by TCRdb with MiXCR from the multiplex PCR reads. The sample includes around 99,000 distinct CDR3 sequences, about 16% seen only once; the top ten take about 42%. Regarding this clonotype: Antigen: not known.

Sample: blood. This TCR came from a woman aged 45 to 65 with Graves' hyperthyroidism. The J gene is TRBJ2-2, the V gene TRBV6-2 or TRBV6-3, with D perhaps matching TRBD1 (6 bases). The CDR3: CASSYSKGTTSGTGELFF. The CDR3 DNA reads TGTGCCAGCAGTTACTCGAAAGGGACAACCTCGGGCACCGGGGAGCTGTTTTTT.